Shown below are 9 T cell receptor beta chains from a single sample sequenced in a study of T-cell reconstitution after alpha-beta-depleted transplantation in children. The TCRbeta library was prepared with unique molecular identifiers. Via MiXCR, TCRdb re-called the PCR reads, giving one row per CDR3 protein. The profile shows some 120,000 distinct CDR3 sequences, 10% of them singletons. The sample consisted of PBMCs, taken before TCRalphabeta/CD19-depleted stem cell transplant. The origin of the receptors is a boy between 2 and 10 years old with acute lymphoblastic leukemia, due to receive a stem cell transplant.

This clonotype was picked up many times. The chain joins TRBV6-5 to TRBJ2-2; possibly TRBD1 or TRBD2 for D (5 bases each). Germline loops: CDR1 MNHEY, CDR2 SVGAGI. The CDR3 runs to 15 residues. V lost 2 bases and J lost 2, with 9 bases in between. CDR3 bases: TGTGCCAGCAGTTACGGGGGAAGTAACACCGGGGAGCTGTTTTTT. Translating it yields CASSYGGSNTGELFF.

This clonotype has just one count. The chain recombines TRBV27 with TRBJ1-5; a weak D match, TRBD1 (6 bases). CDR1 MNHEY and CDR2 SMNVEV come from the germline V gene (reference sequence). The CDR3 length is 15 residues. Trimming cost V 6 bases and J 4 bases, with 16 bases left between them. The CDR3 DNA reads TGTGCCAGCAGAGAGGGGGGGAGGATTAATCAGCCCCAGCATTTT. This translates into CASREGGRINQPQHF.

This clonotype was seen only a few times. The chain has TRBV30 and TRBJ2-2, with D unresolved. V was pared by 5 bases and J by 7 bases, with 11 bases between. The CDR3 loop spans 12 amino acids. Germline assignment: CDR1 GTSNPN and CDR2 SVGIG (reference sequence). CDR3 sequence (DNA): TGTGCCTGGGTTCCCGGAGTCGGGGAGCTGTTTTTT. Protein: CAWVPGVGELFF.

This clonotype was seen only a few times. The V and J genes are TRBV7-8 and TRBJ1-5, with D possibly TRBD1 on 5 matching bases. The V gene lost 1 base and the J gene lost 9 bases, with 19 bases spanning the gap. The CDR3 consists of 16 residues. Per the germline V gene, CDR1 is SGHVS and CDR2 is FQNEAQ. The CDR3 DNA follows: TGTGCCAGCAGCTTAGAGGCTGGGGCCGTCGCCGGGCCCCAGCATTTT. Residues: CASSLEAGAVAGPQHF.

This clonotype was recorded a few times. The chain couples TRBV5-1 to TRBJ1-2; the D is unclear. V was trimmed by 0 bases and J by 3 bases, leaving 6 bases between them. The length of the CDR3 is 13 residues. The germline CDR1 and CDR2 sequences are SGHRS and YFSETQ. CDR3 nucleotides: TGCGCCAGCAGCTTGGGAGGTCACTATGGCTACACCTTC. Amino acid sequence: CASSLGGHYGYTF.

This clonotype was seen at least ten times. V usage is TRBV12-3 or TRBV12-4 and J usage is TRBJ2-3; the match to TRBD2 covers 7 bases. The trim removed 7 bases at V and 0 bases at J, leaving 4 bases unmatched. The CDR3 has 14 amino acids. As DNA, the CDR3 is TGTGCCAGCATGAATAGCGGGAGCACAGATACGCAGTATTTT. This gives the protein CASMNSGSTDTQYF.

Ten or more counts support this clonotype. CDR3 in DNA: TGCAGTGCTAGAGCGGGAGGGCCATATATCTACAATGAGCAGTTCTTC. Amino acids: CSARAGGPYIYNEQFF. The chain employs TRBV20-1 and TRBJ2-1; TRBD2 agrees at 8 bases. The V and J ends lost 1 base and 3 bases, in that order; junction bases with no gene match: 8. CDR3 length: 16 amino acids. Germline V gene lookup returns CDR1 DFQATT and CDR2 SNEGSKA (reference sequence).

This clonotype has only a few counts. This sequence joins TRBV5-1 and TRBJ1-4; TRBD1 is a possible D gene (6 bases). V was clipped by 4 bases and J by 11 bases, with 21 bases between them. This CDR3 has 15 amino acids. CDR1 is SGHRS, CDR2 YFSETQ, per germline. The CDR3: CASSPLGGTFEKLFF. CDR3 nucleotides: TGCGCCAGCAGCCCGCTGGGGGGCACCTTCGAGAAACTGTTTTTT.

This clonotype was seen a handful of times. The rearrangement links TRBV7-9 to TRBJ1-6, with TRBD1 as a possible D gene (6 bases). The ends were cut back, 6 bases at V and 8 bases at J, with 17 bases in the middle. The CDR3 is made up of 15 amino acids. Germline CDR1 and CDR2: SEHNR and FQNEAQ (reference sequence). CDR3 nucleotide sequence: TGTGCCAGCAGACCGGACAGTTCCCGAGATTCACCCCTCCACTTT. This gives the protein CASRPDSSRDSPLHF.